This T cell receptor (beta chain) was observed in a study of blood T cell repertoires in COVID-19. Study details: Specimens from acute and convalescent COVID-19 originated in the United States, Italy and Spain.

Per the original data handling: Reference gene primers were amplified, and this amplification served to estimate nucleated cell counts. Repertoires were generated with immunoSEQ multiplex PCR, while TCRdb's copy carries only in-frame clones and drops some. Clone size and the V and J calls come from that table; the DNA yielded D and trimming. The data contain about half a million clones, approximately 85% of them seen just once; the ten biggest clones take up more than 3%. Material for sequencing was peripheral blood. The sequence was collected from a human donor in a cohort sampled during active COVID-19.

The CDR3 nucleotides read TGTGCCAGCAGTGGGAACAGGCACGGGGAGCTGTTTTTT. Translation gives CASSGNRHGELFF. This rearrangement joins TRBV2 to TRBJ2-2, with a tentative D call TRBD1 (5 bases). The ends were cut back, 4 bases at V and 7 bases at J, with 10 bases in the middle. Germline loops: CDR1 SNHLY, CDR2 FYNNEI. The CDR3 is 13 amino acids.